This T cell receptor (beta chain) emerged from a study of blood T cell repertoires in COVID-19. Study information: Acute and convalescent COVID-19 specimens originated in the United States, Italy and Spain. The analysed material was cDNA or gDNA that came from T cells, B-cell-depleted T cells, or PBMCs.

Allocation to cohorts depended on clinical history reported by the participants. This CDR3 comprises 12 residues. V lost 2 bases and J lost 6, with 8 bases in between. In the original workflow: Estimation of nucleated cell counts relied on the amplification of reference gene primers. The data were produced by immunoSEQ multiplex PCR, yet TCRdb's version contains in-frame clones alone and is incomplete. D and trimming were read from the DNA, whereas the V and J calls and clone size are those reported in that table. The sample carries under 200,000 clones, roughly four fifths recorded once. Sequenced: PBMCs or T cells enriched from blood (not recorded which). The chain employs TRBV12-3 or TRBV12-4 and TRBJ2-7; D remains ambiguous. The sequence came from a man aged 50-60 years who had recovered from COVID-19. The CDR3 coding sequence is TGTGCCAGCAGTTTACTAGTCTCCGAGCAGTACTTC. It is translated as CASSLLVSEQYF.